A selection of T cell receptor beta chains follows, all from one sample in a study of OX40 agonist ivuxolimab in advanced cancers. This table comes from immunoSEQ multiplex PCR, and its TCRdb copy is limited to in-frame clones, with some not included. The sample includes around 60,000 clones, roughly 89% of them seen just once. The sequencing used CD4+ or CD8+ T cells sorted from blood, collected in a trial of the OX40 agonist ivuxolimab. The receptors originated from an adult with an advanced solid tumor such as melanoma, head and neck, liver or kidney cancer. CDR3s include the opening cysteine and the closing phenylalanine or tryptophan. Each record gives: J gene, D gene, V gene, clone size, CDR3 protein, CDR3 DNA. D genes are given only for firm matches. Size tells how often a clone was seen (once, few, many) or the class of an expanded clone, and some rows leave it out.

J: TRBJ2-7
D: NA
V: TRBV7-9
size: once
CDR3: CASSPTGTYEQYF
DNA: TGTGCCAGCAGTCCTACAGGGACCTACGAGCAGTACTTC

J: TRBJ2-2
D: NA
V: TRBV21-1
size: once
CDR3: CASSSWTGGELFF
DNA: TGTGCCAGCAGTTCTTGGACAGGCGGGGAGCTGTTTTTT

J: TRBJ2-7
D: NA
V: TRBV6-1
size: NA
CDR3: CASSEQRYSWDEQYF
DNA: TGTGCCAGCAGTGAACAACGCTATTCTTGGGACGAGCAGTACTTC

J: TRBJ1-2
D: TRBD1
V: TRBV19
size: NA
CDR3: CASSTPGQGARGYTF
DNA: TGTGCCAGTAGTACCCCGGGACAGGGGGCGAGGGGCTACACCTTC

J: TRBJ1-1
D: NA
V: TRBV28
size: NA
CDR3: CASRDSNTEAFF
DNA: TGTGCCAGCAGAGACTCGAACACTGAAGCTTTCTTT

J: TRBJ1-5
D: NA
V: TRBV19
size: once
CDR3: CASSSSQGGSQPQHF
DNA: TGTGCCAGTAGTAGCAGTCAGGGAGGGAGTCAGCCCCAGCATTTT

J: TRBJ2-7
D: NA
V: TRBV5-4
size: NA
CDR3: CASSLAPTSSYEQYF
DNA: TGTGCCAGCAGCTTGGCACCAACCTCCTCCTACGAGCAGTACTTC

J: TRBJ2-1
D: NA
V: TRBV15
size: NA
CDR3: CATGVARYNEQFF
DNA: TGTGCCACGGGGGTAGCGCGATACAATGAGCAGTTCTTC

J: TRBJ1-3
D: TRBD1
V: TRBV7-9
size: NA
CDR3: CASGQGAENTIYF
DNA: TGTGCCAGCGGACAGGGGGCGGAAAACACCATATATTTT

J: TRBJ1-2
D: NA
V: TRBV2
size: NA
CDR3: CASIRTAGDGYTF
DNA: TGTGCCAGCATCAGGACCGCGGGCGATGGCTACACCTTC

J: TRBJ1-2
D: NA
V: TRBV19
size: few
CDR3: CASSIPAGTDYGYTF
DNA: TGTGCCAGTAGTATTCCCGCCGGGACGGACTATGGCTACACCTTC

J: TRBJ2-7
D: TRBD1
V: TRBV28
size: once
CDR3: CASIGTAGVYEQYF
DNA: TGTGCCAGCATCGGGACAGCCGGCGTATACGAGCAGTACTTC

J: TRBJ2-1
D: TRBD1
V: TRBV7-9
size: NA
CDR3: CASSLLTGGDEQFF
DNA: TGTGCCAGCAGCTTATTGACAGGGGGAGATGAGCAGTTCTTC

J: TRBJ2-3
D: TRBD2
V: TRBV5-1
size: NA
CDR3: CASSVTSGFSTDTQYF
DNA: TGCGCCAGCAGCGTGACTAGCGGGTTTAGCACAGATACGCAGTATTTT

J: TRBJ1-2
D: NA
V: TRBV7-3
size: once
CDR3: CASSLDSSGGYTF
DNA: TGTGCCAGCAGCTTAGACTCCTCAGGAGGCTACACCTTC

J: TRBJ2-1
D: TRBD2
V: TRBV11-2
size: NA
CDR3: CASSPLAGGLGEQFF
DNA: TGTGCCAGCAGCCCACTAGCGGGGGGGCTCGGTGAGCAGTTCTTC